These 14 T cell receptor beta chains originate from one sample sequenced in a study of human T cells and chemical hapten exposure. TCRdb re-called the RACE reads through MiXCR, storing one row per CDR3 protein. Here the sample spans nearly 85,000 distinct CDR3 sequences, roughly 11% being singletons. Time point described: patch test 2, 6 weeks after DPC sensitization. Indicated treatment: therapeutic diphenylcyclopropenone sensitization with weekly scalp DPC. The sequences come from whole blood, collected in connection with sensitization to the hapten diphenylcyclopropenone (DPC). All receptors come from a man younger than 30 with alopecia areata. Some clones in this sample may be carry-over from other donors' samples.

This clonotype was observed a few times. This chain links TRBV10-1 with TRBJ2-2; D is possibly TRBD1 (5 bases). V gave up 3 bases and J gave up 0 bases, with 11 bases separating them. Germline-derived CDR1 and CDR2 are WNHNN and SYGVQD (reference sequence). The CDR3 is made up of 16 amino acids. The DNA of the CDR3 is TGCGCCAGCAGTGACCCCTGGGGCCCGAACACCGGGGAGCTGTTTTTT. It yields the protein CASSDPWGPNTGELFF.

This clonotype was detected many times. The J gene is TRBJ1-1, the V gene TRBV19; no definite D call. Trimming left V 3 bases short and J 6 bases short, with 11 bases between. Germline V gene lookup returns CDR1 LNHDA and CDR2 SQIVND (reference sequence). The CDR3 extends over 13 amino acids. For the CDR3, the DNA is TGTGCCAGTAGTATTCGGGGTCGAGCTGAAGCTTTCTTT. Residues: CASSIRGRAEAFF.

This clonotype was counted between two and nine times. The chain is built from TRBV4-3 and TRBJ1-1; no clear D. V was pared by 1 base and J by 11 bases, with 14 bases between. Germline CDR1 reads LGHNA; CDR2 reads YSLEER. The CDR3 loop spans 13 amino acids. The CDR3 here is CASSQGLQVGAFF. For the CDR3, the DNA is TGCGCCAGCAGCCAAGGGTTGCAGGTGGGGGCTTTCTTT.

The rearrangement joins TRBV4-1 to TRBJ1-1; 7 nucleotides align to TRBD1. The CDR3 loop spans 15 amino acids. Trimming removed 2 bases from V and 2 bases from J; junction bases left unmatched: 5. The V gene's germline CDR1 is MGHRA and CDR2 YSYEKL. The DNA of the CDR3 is TGCGCCAGCAGCCAAAAGACAGGGTTAAACACTGAAGCTTTCTTT. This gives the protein CASSQKTGLNTEAFF.

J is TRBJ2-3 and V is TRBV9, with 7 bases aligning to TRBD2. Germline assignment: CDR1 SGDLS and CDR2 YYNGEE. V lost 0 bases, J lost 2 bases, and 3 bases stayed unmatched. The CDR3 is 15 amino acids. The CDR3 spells CASSVAGGNTDTQYF. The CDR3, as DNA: TGTGCCAGCAGCGTAGCGGGGGGAAACACAGATACGCAGTATTTT.

CDR3 loop: CASSLAVGSGNTIYF. Here the CDR3 DNA reads TGTGCCAGCAGCTTAGCCGTGGGCTCTGGAAACACCATATATTTT. The J gene is TRBJ1-3, the V gene TRBV11-1; the D is unclear. Germline V CDR1 and CDR2: SGHAT, FQDESV (reference sequence). Trimming removed 0 bases from V and 0 bases from J, with 6 bases in between. The CDR3 is 15 residues long.

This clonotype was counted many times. The CDR3 DNA sequence: TGTGCCAGCAGCTCGGACAGGGGGCGCAACTACGAGCAGTACGTC. Amino acids: CASSSDRGRNYEQYV. The J gene is TRBJ2-7, the V gene TRBV7-6, with 11 bases identical to TRBD1. The CDR3 is made up of 15 amino acids. Germline V gives CDR1 SGHVS, CDR2 FNYEAQ. V dropped 4 bases and J dropped 3; count of bases not matched to a gene: 5.

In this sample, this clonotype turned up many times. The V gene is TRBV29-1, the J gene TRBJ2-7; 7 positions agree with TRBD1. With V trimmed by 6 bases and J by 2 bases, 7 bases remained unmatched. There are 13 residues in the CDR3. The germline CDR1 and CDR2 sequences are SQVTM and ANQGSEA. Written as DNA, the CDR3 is TGCAGCGTCACGACAGGGCCAACCTACGAGCAGTACTTC. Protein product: CSVTTGPTYEQYF.

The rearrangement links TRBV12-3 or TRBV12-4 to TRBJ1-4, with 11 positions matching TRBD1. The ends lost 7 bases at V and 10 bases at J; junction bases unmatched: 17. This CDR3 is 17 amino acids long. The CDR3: CASTSGTGGQTARKLFF. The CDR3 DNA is TGTGCCAGCACCTCCGGGACAGGGGGGCAGACTGCGAGAAAACTGTTTTTT.

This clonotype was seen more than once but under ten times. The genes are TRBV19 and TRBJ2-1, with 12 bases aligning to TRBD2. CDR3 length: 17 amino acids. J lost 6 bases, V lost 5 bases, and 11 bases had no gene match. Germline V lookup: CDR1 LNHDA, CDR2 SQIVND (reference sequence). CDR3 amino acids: CASSATSGGPPRNEQFF. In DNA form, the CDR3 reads TGTGCCAGTAGTGCTACTAGCGGGGGGCCCCCCCGCAATGAGCAGTTCTTC.

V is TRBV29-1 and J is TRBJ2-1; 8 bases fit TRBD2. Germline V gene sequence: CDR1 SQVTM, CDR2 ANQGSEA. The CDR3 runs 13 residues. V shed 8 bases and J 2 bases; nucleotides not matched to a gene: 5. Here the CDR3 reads CSSVAGPYNEQFF. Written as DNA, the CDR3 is TGCAGCTCTGTAGCGGGGCCCTACAATGAGCAGTTCTTC.

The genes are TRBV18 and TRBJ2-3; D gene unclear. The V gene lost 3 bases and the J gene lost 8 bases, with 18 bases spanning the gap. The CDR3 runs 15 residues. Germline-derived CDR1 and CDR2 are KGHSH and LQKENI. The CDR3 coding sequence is TGTGCCAGCTCACCGCAGGATATTCCCCCTGGTACGCAGTATTTT. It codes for CASSPQDIPPGTQYF.

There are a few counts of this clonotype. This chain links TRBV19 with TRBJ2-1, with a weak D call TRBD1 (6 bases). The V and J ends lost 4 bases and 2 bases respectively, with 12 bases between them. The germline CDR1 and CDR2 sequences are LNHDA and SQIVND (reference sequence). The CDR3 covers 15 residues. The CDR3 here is CASSSYRETYNEQFF. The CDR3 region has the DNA TGTGCCAGTAGTAGTTACAGGGAGACCTACAATGAGCAGTTCTTC.

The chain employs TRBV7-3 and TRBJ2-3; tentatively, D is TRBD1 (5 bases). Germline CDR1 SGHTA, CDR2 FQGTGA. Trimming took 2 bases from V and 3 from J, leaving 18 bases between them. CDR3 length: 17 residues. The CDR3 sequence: CASSLGARGTITDTQYF. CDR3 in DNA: TGTGCCAGCAGCTTAGGGGCTAGGGGCACCATAACAGATACGCAGTATTTT.